The 2 T cell receptor beta chains given below trace back to one sample, sequenced in a study of identical twins. TCRdb reprocessed the 5' RACE reads via MiXCR and lists one record per CDR3 protein. The sample holds around 100,000 distinct CDR3 sequences, less than 6.5% seen once. Sequences were obtained from memory T cells sorted from blood. These receptor sequences come from a woman in her 50s in good health.

This clonotype came up many times. J is TRBJ2-2 and V is TRBV5-4; the D is unclear. V lost 0 bases, J lost 1 base, and 10 bases lay in between. This CDR3 is built from 16 residues. Germline V CDR1 and CDR2: SGHNT, YYREEE (reference sequence). The CDR3 sequence is CASSLESALNTGELFF. The CDR3, as DNA: TGTGCCAGCAGCTTGGAGTCTGCTTTGAACACCGGGGAGCTGTTTTTT.

V is TRBV28 and J is TRBJ1-3; D uncertain. V was cut by 5 bases and J by 0 bases, with 11 bases left in between. CDR3 length: 15 residues. Looked up from germline, CDR1 is MDHEN and CDR2 is SYDVKM. The CDR3 DNA reads as TGTGCCAGCAGTCCCGGGCTCAACTCTGGAAACACCATATATTTT. Encoded protein: CASSPGLNSGNTIYF.